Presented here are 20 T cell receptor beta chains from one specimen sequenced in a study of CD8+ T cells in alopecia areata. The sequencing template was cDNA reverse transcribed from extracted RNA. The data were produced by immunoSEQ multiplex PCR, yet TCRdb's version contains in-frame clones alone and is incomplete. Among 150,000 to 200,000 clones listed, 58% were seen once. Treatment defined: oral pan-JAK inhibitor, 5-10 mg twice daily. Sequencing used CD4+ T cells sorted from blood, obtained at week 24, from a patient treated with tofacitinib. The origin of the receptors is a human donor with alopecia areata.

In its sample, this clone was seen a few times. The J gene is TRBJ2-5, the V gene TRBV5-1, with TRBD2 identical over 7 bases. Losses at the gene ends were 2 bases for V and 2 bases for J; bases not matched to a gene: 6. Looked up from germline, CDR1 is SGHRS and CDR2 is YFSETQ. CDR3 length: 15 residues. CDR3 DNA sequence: TGCGCCAGCAGCTTATCTAGCGGAGATCAAGAGACCCAGTACTTC. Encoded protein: CASSLSSGDQETQYF.

The CDR3 sequence: CAWSLQMNTEAFF. The CDR3 bases are TGTGCCTGGAGTTTGCAAATGAACACTGAAGCTTTCTTT. V gene TRBV30 combines with J gene TRBJ1-1; D uncertain. Germline V gives CDR1 GTSNPN, CDR2 SVGIG (reference sequence). With 2 bases removed from V and 0 bases from J, the gap between germline ends came to 7 bases. The CDR3 loop spans 13 amino acids.

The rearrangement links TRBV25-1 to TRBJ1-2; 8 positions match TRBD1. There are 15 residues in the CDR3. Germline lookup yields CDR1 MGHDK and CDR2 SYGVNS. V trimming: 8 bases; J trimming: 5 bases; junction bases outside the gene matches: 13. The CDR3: CASYPLGQEIYGYTF. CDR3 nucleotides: TGTGCCAGCTACCCTCTGGGACAGGAGATTTATGGCTACACCTTC.

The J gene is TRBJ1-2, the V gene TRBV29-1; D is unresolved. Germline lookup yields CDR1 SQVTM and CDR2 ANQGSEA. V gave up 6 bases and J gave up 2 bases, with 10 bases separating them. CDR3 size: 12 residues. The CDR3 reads CSVQSANYGYTF. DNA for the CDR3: TGCAGCGTACAGTCCGCGAACTATGGCTACACCTTC. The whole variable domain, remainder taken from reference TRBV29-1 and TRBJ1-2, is SAVISQKPSRDICQRGTSLTIQCQVDSQVTMMFWYRQQPGQSLTLIATANQGSEATYESGFVIDKFPISRPNLTFSTLTVSNMSPEDSSIYLCSVQSANYGYTFGSGTRLTVV.

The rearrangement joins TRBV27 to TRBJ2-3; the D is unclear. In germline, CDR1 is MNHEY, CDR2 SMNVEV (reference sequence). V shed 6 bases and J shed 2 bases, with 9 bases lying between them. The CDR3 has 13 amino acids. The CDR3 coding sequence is TGTGCCAGCAGCCCCCGTTACACAGATACGCAGTATTTT. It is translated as CASSPRYTDTQYF.

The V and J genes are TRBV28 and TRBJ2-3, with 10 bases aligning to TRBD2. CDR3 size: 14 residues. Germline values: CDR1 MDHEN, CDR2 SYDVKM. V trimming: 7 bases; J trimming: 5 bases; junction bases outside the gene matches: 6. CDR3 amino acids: CASMSGRARDTQYF. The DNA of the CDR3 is TGTGCCAGCATGAGCGGGAGGGCCCGAGATACGCAGTATTTT.

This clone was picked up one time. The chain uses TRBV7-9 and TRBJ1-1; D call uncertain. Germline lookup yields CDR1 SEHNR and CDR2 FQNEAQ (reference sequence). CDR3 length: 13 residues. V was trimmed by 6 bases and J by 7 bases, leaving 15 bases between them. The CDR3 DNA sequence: TGTGCCAGCAGTTACACATCAGAGGGTGAAGCTTTCTTT. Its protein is CASSYTSEGEAFF.

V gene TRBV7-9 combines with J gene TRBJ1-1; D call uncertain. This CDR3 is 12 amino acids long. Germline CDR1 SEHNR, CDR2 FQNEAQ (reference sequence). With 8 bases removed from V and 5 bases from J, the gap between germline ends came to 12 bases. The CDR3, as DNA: TGTGCCAGCGGGATCGCGGGGACTGAAGCTTTCTTT. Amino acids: CASGIAGTEAFF.

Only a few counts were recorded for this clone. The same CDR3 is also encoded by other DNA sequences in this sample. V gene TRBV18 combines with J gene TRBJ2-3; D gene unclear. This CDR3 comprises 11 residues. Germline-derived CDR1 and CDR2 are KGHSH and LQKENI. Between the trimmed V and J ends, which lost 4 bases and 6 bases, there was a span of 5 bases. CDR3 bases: TGTGCCAGCTCACAGGCGGATACGCAGTATTTT. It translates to CASSQADTQYF.

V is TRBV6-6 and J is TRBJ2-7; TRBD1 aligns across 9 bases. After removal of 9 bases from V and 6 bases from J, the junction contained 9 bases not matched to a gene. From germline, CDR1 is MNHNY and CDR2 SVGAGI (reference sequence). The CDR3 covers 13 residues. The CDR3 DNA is TGTGCCAGTGCCCGGGACAGGGTCCTCGAGCAGTACTTC. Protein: CASARDRVLEQYF.

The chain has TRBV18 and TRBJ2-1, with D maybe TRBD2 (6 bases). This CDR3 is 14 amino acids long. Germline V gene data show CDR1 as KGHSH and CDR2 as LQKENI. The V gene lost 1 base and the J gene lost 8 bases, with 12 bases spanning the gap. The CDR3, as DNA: TGTGCCAGCTCACCACATGACGGGGGAGATGAGCAGTTCTTC. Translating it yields CASSPHDGGDEQFF.

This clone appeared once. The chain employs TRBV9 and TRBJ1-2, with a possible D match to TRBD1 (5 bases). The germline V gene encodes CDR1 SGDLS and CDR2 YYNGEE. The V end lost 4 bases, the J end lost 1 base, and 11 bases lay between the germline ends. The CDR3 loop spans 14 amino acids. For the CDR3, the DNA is TGTGCCAGCAGCCCCGCCGGGGGTAACTATGGCTACACCTTC. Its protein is CASSPAGGNYGYTF.

The CDR3 reads CSVSITGPGANVLTF. CDR3 nucleotides: TGCAGCGTCTCAATTACAGGGCCTGGGGCCAACGTCCTGACTTTC. The chain uses TRBV29-1 and TRBJ2-6, with D possibly TRBD1 on 6 matching bases. The V gene lost 6 bases and the J gene lost 2 bases, with 14 bases spanning the gap. This CDR3 comprises 15 residues. CDR1 SQVTM and CDR2 ANQGSEA come from the germline V gene.

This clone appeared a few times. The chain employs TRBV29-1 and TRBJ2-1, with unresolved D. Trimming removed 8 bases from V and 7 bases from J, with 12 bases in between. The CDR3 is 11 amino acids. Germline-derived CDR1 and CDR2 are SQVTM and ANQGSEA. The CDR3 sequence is CSPRRANEQFF. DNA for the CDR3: TGCAGCCCCCGCCGGGCGAATGAGCAGTTCTTC.

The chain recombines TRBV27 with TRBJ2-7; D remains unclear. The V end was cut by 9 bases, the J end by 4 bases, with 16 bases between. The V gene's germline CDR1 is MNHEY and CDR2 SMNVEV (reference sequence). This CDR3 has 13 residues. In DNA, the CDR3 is TGTGCCAGGGAGACTGTGGCCGGGTACGAGCAGTACTTC. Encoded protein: CARETVAGYEQYF.

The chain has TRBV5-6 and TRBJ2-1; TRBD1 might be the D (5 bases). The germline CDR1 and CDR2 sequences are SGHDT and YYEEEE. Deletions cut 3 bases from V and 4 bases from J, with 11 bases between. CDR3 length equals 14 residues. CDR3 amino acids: CASSSLDRYNEQFF. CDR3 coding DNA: TGTGCCAGCAGCTCCTTAGACAGATACAATGAGCAGTTCTTC.

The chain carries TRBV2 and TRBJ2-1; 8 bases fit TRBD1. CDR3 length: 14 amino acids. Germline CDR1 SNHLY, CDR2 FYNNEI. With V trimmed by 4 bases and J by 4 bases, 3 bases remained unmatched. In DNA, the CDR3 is TGTGCCAGCAGTGCCGGGACAGGATACAATGAGCAGTTCTTC. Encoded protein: CASSAGTGYNEQFF.

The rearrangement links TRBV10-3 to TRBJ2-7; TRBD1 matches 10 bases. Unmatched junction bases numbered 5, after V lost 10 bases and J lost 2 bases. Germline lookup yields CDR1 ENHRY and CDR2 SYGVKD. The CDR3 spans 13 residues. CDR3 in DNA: TGTGCCACCGACAGGGGGCAGACCTACGAGCAGTACTTC. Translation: CATDRGQTYEQYF.

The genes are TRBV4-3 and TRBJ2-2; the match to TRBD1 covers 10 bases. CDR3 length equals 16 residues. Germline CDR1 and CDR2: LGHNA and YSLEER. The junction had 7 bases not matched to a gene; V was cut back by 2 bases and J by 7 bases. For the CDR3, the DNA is TGCGCCAGCAGCCAAAATGACAGGGGGCAAAGCGGGGAGCTGTTTTTT. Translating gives CASSQNDRGQSGELFF.

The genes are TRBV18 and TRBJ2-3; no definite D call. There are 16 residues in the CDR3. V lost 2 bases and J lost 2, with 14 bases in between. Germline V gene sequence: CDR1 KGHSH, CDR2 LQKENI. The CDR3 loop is CASSPFADPHTDTQYF. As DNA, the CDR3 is TGTGCCAGCTCACCATTCGCAGACCCTCACACAGATACGCAGTATTTT.